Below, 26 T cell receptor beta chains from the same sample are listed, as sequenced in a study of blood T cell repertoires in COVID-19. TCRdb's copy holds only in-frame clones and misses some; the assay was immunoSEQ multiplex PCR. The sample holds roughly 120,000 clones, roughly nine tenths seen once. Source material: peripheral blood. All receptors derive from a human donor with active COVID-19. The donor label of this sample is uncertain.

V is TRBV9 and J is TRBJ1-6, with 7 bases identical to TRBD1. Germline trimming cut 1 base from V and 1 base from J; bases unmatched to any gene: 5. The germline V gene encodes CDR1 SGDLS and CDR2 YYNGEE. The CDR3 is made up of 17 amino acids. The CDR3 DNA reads TGTGCCAGCAGCGTATGGCAGGGGGGATCCTATAATTCACCCCTCCACTTT. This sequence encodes CASSVWQGGSYNSPLHF.

CDR3 region: CASSLQEFSYEQYF. The CDR3 DNA sequence: TGTGCCAGCAGCCTACAGGAGTTCTCCTACGAGCAGTACTTC. The chain couples TRBV7-8 to TRBJ2-7; D possibly corresponds to TRBD1 (5 bases). The CDR3 totals 14 residues. Between the trimmed V and J ends, which lost 5 bases and 0 bases, there was a span of 11 bases. Germline V gives CDR1 SGHVS, CDR2 FQNEAQ. Looking up the rest from reference TRBV7-8 and TRBJ2-7 gives the full variable domain: GAGVSQSPRYKVAKRGQDVALRCDPISGHVSLFWYQQALGQGPEFLTYFQNEAQLDKSGLPSDRFFAERPEGSVSTLKIQRTQQEDSAVYLCASSLQEFSYEQYFGPGTRLTVT.

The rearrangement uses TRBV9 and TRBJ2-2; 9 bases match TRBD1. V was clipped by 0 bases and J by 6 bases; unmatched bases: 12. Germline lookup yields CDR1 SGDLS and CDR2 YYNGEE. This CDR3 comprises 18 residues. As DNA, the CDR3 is TGTGCCAGCAGCGTAGGTCGTTTGGGACAGGGCTCCCCCGGGGAGCTGTTTTTT. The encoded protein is CASSVGRLGQGSPGELFF.

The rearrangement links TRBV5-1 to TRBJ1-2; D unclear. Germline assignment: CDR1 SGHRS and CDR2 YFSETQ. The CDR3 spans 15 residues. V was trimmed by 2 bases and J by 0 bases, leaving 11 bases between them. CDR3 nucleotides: TGCGCCAGCAGCTTTTCCGGTACCACTAACTATGGCTACACCTTC. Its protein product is CASSFSGTTNYGYTF.

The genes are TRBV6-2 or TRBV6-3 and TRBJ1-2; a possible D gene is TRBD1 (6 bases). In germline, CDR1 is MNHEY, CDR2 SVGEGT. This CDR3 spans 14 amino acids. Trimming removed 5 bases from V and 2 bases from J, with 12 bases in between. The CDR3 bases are TGTGCCAGCAGTGGGCAGGGGTTCAACTATGGCTACACCTTC. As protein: CASSGQGFNYGYTF.

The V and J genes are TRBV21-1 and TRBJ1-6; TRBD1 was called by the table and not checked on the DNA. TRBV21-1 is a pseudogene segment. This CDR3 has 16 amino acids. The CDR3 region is CASSKHKGRLNSPLHF. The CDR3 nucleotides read TGTGCCAGCAGCAAACACAAGGGGCGGCTTAATTCACCCCTCCACTTT.

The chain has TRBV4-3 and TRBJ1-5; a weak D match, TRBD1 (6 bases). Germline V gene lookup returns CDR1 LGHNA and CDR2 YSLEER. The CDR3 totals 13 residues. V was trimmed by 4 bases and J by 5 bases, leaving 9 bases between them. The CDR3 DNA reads TGCGCCAGCAGCCGGGACACAGATCAGCCCCAGCATTTT. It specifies CASSRDTDQPQHF.

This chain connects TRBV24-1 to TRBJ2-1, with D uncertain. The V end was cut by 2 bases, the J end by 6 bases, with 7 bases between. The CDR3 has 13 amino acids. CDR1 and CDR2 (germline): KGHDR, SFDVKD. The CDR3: CATSDSSSNEQFF. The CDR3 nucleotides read TGTGCCACCAGTGATTCCTCTAGCAATGAGCAGTTCTTC.

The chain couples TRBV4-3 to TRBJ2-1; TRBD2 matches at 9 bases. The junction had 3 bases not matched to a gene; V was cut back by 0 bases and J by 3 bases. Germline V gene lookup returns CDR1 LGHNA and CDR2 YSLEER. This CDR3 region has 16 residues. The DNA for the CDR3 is TGCGCCAGCAGCCAAGAGACTAGCGGAATCTACAATGAGCAGTTCTTC. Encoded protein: CASSQETSGIYNEQFF.

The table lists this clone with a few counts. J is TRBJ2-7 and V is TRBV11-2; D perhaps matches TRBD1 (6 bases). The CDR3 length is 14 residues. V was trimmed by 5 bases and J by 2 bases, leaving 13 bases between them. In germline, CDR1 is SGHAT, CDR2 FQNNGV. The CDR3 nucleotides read TGTGCCAGCAGCCACACAGGGCTCGCCTACGAGCAGTACTTC. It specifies CASSHTGLAYEQYF.

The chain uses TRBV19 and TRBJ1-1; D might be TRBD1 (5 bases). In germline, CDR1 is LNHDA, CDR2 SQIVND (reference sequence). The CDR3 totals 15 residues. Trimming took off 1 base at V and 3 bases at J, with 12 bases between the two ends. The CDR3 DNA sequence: TGTGCCAGTAGTATAGGCACAGAAGGGGACACTGAAGCTTTCTTT. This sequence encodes CASSIGTEGDTEAFF.

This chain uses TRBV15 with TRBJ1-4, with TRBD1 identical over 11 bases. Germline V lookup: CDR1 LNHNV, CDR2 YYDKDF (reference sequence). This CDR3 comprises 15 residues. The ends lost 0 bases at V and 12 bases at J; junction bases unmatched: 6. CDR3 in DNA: TGTGCCACCAGCAGAGATCTGGACAGGGGGCGGGAACTGTTTTTT. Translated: CATSRDLDRGRELFF.

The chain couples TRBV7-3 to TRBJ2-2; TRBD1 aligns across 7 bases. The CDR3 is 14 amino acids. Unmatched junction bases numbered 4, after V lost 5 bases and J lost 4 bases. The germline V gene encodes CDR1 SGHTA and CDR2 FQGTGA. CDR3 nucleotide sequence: TGTGCCAGCAGCGCCACAGGGGCCACCGGGGAGCTGTTTTTT. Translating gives CASSATGATGELFF. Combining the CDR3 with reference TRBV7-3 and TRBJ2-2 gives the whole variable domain GAGVSQTPSNKVTEKGKYVELRCDPISGHTALYWYRQSLGQGPEFLIYFQGTGAADDSGLPNDRFFAVRPEGSVSTLKIQRTERGDSAVYLCASSATGATGELFFGEGSRLTVL.

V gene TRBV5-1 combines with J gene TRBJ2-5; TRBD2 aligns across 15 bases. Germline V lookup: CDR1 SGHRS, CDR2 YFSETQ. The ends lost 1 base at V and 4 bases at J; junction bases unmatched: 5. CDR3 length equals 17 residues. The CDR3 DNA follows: TGCGCCAGCAGCTTGATCGGACTAGCGGGGGGGCGAGAGACCCAGTACTTC. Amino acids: CASSLIGLAGGRETQYF.

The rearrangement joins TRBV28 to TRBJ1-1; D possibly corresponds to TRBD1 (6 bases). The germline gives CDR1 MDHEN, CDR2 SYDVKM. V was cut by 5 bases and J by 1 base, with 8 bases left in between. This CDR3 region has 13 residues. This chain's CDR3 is CASSPTGNTEAFF. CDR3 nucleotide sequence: TGTGCCAGCAGTCCGACAGGGAACACTGAAGCTTTCTTT.

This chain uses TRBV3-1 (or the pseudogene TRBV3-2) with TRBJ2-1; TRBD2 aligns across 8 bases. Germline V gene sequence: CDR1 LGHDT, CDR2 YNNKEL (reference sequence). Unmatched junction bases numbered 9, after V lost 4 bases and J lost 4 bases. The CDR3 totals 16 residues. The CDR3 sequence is CASSPRTSGLYNEQFF. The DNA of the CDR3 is TGTGCCAGCAGCCCCCGAACTAGCGGATTATACAATGAGCAGTTCTTC.

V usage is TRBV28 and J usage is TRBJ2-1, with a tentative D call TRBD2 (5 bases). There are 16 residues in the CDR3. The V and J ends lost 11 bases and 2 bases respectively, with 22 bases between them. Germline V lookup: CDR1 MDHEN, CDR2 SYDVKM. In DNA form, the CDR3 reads TGTGCCTCCCTAGCAGGTTTTTGGTCGGCCTACAATGAGCAGTTCTTC. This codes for CASLAGFWSAYNEQFF.

CDR3 residues: CASSFLAGGPLDEQFF. The CDR3 bases are TGTGCCAGCAGCTTCCTAGCGGGGGGGCCTCTGGATGAGCAGTTCTTC. The chain joins TRBV7-9 to TRBJ2-1, with 12 nucleotides matching TRBD2. J was trimmed by 8 bases and V by 3 bases; bases with no gene match: 8. The CDR3 has 16 residues. Germline CDR1 and CDR2: SEHNR and FQNEAQ (reference sequence).

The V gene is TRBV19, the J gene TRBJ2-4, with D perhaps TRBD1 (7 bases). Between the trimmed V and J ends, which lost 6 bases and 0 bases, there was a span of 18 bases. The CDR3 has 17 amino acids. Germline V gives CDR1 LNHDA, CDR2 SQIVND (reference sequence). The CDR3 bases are TGTGCCAGTAGCCCGGAGACAGGGAGGTTAGCCAAAAACATTCAGTACTTC. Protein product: CASSPETGRLAKNIQYF.

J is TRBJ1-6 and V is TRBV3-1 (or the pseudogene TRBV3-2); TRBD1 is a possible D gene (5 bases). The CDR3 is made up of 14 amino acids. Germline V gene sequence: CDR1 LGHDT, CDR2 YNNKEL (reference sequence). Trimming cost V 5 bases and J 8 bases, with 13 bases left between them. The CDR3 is CASSNRGVDSPLHF. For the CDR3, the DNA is TGTGCCAGCAGCAATCGGGGGGTTGATTCACCCCTCCACTTT.

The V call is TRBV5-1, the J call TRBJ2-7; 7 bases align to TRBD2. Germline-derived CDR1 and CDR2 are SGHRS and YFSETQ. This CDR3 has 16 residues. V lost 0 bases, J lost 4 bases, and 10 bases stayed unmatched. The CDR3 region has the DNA TGCGCCAGCAGCTTGGCTGCGGGGGTTACCACTTACGAGCAGTACTTC. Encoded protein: CASSLAAGVTTYEQYF.

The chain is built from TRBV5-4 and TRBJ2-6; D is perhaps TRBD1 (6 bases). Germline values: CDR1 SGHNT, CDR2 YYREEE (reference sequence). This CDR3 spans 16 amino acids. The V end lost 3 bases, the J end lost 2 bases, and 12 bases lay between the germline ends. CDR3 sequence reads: CASSSSGATGANVLTF. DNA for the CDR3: TGTGCCAGCAGCTCCTCAGGGGCCACTGGGGCCAACGTCCTGACTTTC.

This chain's CDR3 is CASSQETTGGDYGYTF. CDR3 in DNA: TGTGCCAGCAGCCAAGAGACAACTGGAGGGGACTATGGCTACACCTTC. The V call is TRBV4-2, the J call TRBJ1-2; possible D gene TRBD1, 5 bases. Germline V gene sequence: CDR1 LGHNA, CDR2 YNFKEQ. Trimming took 0 bases from V and 3 from J, leaving 14 bases between them. The CDR3 spans 16 residues.

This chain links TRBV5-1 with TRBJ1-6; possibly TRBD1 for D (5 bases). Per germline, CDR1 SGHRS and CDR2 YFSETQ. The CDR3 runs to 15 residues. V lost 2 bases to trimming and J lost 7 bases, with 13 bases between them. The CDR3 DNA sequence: TGCGCCAGCAGCTTCGCAGGGCGACAGAATTCACCCCTCCACTTT. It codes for CASSFAGRQNSPLHF.

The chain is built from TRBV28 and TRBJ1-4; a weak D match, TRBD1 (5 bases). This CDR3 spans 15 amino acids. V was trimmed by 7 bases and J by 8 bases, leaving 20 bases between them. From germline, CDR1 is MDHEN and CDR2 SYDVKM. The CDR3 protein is CASTEQGRGGEKLFF. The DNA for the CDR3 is TGTGCCAGCACCGAACAAGGAAGGGGTGGGGAAAAACTGTTTTTT. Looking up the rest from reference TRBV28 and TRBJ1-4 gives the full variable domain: DVKVTQSSRYLVKRTGEKVFLECVQDMDHENMFWYRQDPGLGLRLIYFSYDVKMKEKGDIPEGYSVSREKKERFSLILESASTNQTSMYLCASTEQGRGGEKLFFGSGTQLSVL.

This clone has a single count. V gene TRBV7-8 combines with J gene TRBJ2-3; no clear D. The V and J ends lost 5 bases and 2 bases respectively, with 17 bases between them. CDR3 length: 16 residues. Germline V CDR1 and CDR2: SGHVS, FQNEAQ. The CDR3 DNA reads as TGTGCCAGCAGCCCGCCGGCACGGAGTCACACAGATACGCAGTATTTT. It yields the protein CASSPPARSHTDTQYF.